Sequencing of this T cell receptor (beta chain) was carried out in a study of response to subunit inactivated influenza vaccine. Overall study results and limits: T cells newly recruited by each seasonal influenza vaccination are few, the authors suggested.

Worth noting for this clonotype: Its antigen is currently unknown.

With V trimmed by 4 bases and J by 4 bases, 10 bases remained unmatched. Germline CDR1 is SGHTA and CDR2 is FQGNSA. The CDR3 consists of 16 residues. TCRdb reprocessed the RT-PCR reads via MiXCR and lists one record per CDR3 protein. This sample has 650,000 or so distinct CDR3 sequences, with approximately 14% found just once. The sequencing here drew on PBMCs from blood, taken less than 15 days before vaccination. This receptor was obtained from a man aged 45-60 years who received an inactivated influenza vaccine. The chain uses TRBV7-2 and TRBJ2-1, with 7 nucleotides matching TRBD1. The CDR3 DNA sequence: TGTGCCAGCAGCTCCGAATCGAGACAGGGATACAATGAGCAGTTCTTC. Translating it yields CASSSESRQGYNEQFF. The complete variable domain, with remaining parts taken from reference TRBV7-2 and TRBJ2-1, reads GAGVSQSPSNKVTEKGKDVELRCDPISGHTALYWYRQSLGQGLEFLIYFQGNSAPDKSGLPSDRFSAERTGGSVSTLTIQRTQQEDSAVYLCASSSESRQGYNEQFFGPGTRLTVL.